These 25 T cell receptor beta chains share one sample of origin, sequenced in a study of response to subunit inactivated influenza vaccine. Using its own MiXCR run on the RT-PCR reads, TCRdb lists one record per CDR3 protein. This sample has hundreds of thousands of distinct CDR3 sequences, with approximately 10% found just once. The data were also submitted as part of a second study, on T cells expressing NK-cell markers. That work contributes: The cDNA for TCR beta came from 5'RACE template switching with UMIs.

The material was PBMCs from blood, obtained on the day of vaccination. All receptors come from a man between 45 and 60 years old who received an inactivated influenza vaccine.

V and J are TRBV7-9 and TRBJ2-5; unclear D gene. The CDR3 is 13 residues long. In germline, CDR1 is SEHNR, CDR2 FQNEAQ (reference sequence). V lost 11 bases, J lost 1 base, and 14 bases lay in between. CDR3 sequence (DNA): TGTGCCTGCCTGGCGGAACCCCAAGAGACCCAGTACTTC. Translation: CACLAEPQETQYF.

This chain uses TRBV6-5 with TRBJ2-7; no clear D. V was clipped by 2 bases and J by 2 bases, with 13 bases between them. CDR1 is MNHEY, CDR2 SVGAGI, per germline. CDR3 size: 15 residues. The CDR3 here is CASSYHLMGTYEQYF. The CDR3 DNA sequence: TGTGCCAGCAGTTACCACCTGATGGGAACCTACGAGCAGTACTTC.

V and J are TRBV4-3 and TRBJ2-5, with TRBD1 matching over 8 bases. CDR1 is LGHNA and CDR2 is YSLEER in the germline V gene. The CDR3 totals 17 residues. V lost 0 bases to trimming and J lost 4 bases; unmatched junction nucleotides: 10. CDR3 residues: CASSQDLDRAKGETQYF. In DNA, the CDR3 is TGCGCCAGCAGCCAAGATCTGGACAGGGCAAAGGGAGAGACCCAGTACTTC.

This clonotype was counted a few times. The CDR3 region has the DNA TGTGCCAGCAGCTTAAACACCGTGAACACTGAAGCTTTCTTT. Residues: CASSLNTVNTEAFF. The gene calls are TRBV11-2 and TRBJ1-1, with D unresolved. The CDR3 is 14 residues long. V was shortened by 2 bases and J by 0 bases, with 7 bases between the two germline ends. Germline V gene data show CDR1 as SGHAT and CDR2 as FQNNGV.

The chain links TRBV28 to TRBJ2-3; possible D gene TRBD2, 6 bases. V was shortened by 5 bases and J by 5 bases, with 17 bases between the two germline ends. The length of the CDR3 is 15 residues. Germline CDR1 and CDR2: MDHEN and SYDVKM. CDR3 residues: CASSPASAGRDTQYF. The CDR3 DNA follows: TGTGCCAGCAGTCCAGCTAGTGCGGGGAGAGATACGCAGTATTTT.

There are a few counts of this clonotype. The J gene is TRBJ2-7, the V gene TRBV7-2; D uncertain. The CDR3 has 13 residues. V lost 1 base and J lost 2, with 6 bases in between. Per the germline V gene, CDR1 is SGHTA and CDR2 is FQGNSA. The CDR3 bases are TGTGCCAGCAGCTTAGACCCAACCTACGAGCAGTACTTC. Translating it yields CASSLDPTYEQYF.

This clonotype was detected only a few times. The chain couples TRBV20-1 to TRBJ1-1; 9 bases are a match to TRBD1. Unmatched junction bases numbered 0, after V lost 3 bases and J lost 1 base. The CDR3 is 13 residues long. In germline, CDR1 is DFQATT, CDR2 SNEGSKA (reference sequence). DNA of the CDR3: TGCAGTGCTAGGACAGGGGGGAACACTGAAGCTTTCTTT. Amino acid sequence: CSARTGGNTEAFF.

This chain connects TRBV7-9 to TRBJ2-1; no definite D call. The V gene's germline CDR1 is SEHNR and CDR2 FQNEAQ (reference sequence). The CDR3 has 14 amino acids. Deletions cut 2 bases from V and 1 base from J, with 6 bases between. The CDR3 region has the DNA TGTGCCAGCAGCTTACATGGGTCCTACAATGAGCAGTTCTTC. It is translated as CASSLHGSYNEQFF.

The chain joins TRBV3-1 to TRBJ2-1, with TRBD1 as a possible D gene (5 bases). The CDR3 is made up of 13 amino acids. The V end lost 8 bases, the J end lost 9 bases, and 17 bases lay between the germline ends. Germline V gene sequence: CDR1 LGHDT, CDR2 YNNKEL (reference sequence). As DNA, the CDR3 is TGTGCCAGCGGTCAAATCAGGGCTCTTGAGCAGTTCTTC. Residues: CASGQIRALEQFF.

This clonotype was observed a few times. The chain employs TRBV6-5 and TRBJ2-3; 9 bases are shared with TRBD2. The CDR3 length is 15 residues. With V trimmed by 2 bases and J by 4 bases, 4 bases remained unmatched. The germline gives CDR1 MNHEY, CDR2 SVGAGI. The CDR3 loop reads CASSYRAGGPDTQYF. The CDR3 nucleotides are TGTGCCAGCAGTTACAGAGCGGGGGGCCCAGATACGCAGTATTTT.

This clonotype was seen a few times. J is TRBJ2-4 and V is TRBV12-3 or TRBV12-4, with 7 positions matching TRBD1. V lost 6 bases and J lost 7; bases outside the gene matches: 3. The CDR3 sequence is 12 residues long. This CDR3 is CASSVQGNIQYF. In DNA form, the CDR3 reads TGTGCCAGCAGCGTACAGGGGAACATTCAGTACTTC.

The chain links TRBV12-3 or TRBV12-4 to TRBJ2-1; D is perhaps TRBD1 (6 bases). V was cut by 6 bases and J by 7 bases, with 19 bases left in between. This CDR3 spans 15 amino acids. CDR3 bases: TGTGCCAGCAGCCTTGAGGAACAGGGAGAAAATGAGCAGTTCTTC. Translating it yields CASSLEEQGENEQFF.

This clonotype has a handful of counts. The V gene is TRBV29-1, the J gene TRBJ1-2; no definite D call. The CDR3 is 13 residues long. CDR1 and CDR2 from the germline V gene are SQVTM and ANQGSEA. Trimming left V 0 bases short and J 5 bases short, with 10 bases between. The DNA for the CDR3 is TGCAGCGTTGAAGAAGTAGGGTATTATGGCTACACCTTC. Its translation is CSVEEVGYYGYTF.

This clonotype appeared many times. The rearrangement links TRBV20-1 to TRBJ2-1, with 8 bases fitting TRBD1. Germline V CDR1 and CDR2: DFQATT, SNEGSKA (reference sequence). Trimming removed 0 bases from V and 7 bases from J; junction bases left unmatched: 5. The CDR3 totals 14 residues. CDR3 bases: TGCAGTGCTAGAGATCTAGACAGGGGTAATGAGCAGTTCTTC. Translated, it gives CSARDLDRGNEQFF.

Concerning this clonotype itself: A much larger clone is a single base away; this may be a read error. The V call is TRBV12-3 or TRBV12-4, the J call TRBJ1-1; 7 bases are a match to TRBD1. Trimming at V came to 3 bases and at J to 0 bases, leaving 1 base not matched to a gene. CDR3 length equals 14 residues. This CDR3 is CASSFDRVNTEAFF. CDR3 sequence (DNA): TGTGCCAGCAGTTTTGACAGGGTGAACACTGAAGCTTTCTTT.

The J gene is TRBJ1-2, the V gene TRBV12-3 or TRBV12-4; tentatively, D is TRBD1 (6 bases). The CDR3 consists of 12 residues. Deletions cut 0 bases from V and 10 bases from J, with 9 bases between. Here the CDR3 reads CASSLAAGHYTF. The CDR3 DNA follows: TGTGCCAGCAGTTTAGCGGCGGGACACTACACCTTC.

CDR3 amino acids: CSARERDGETQYF. The DNA of the CDR3 is TGCAGTGCTAGAGAGAGGGACGGAGAGACCCAGTACTTC. The rearrangement joins TRBV20-1 to TRBJ2-5; D could derive from TRBD1 or TRBD2 (5 bases each). The ends were cut back, 0 bases at V and 4 bases at J, with 9 bases in the middle. The CDR3 is 13 amino acids. In germline, CDR1 is DFQATT, CDR2 SNEGSKA (reference sequence).

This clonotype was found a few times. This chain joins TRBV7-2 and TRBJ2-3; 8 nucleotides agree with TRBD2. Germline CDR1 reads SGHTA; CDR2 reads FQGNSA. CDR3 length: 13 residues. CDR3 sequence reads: CACSLAGPDTQYF. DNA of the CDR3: TGTGCTTGCAGCTTAGCGGGGCCAGATACGCAGTATTTT.

The CDR3 sequence: CSARDFTGVRTDTQYF. DNA for the CDR3: TGCAGTGCTAGAGATTTTACCGGGGTACGGACAGATACGCAGTATTTT. The chain has TRBV20-1 and TRBJ2-3, with D possibly matching TRBD2 (5 bases). V dropped 0 bases and J dropped 3 bases, with 16 bases sitting between them. CDR3 size: 16 residues. Germline assignment: CDR1 DFQATT and CDR2 SNEGSKA (reference sequence).

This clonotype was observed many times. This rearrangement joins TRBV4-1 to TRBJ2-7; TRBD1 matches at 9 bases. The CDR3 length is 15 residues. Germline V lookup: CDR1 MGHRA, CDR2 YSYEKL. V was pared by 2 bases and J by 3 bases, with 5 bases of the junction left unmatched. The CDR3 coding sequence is TGCGCCAGCAGCCAAAGGGGACAGGGAATCTACGAGCAGTACTTC. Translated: CASSQRGQGIYEQYF.

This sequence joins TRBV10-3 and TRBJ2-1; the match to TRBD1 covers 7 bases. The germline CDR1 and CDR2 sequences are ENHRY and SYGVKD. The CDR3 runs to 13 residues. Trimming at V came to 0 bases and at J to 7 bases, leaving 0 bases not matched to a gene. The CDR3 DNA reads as TGTGCCATCAGTGAGTCGACAGGGAATGAGCAGTTCTTC. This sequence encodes CAISESTGNEQFF.

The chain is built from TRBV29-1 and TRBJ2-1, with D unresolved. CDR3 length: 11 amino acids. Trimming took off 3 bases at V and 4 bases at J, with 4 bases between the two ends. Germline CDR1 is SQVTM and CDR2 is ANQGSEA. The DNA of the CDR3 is TGCAGCGTTGACCGGTACAATGAGCAGTTCTTC. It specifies CSVDRYNEQFF.

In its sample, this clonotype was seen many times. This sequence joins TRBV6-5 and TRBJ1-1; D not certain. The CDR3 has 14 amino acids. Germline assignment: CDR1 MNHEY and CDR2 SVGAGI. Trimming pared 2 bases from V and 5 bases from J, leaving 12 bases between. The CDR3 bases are TGTGCCAGCAGTTACAAGGAGGGTGGGACTGAAGCTTTCTTT. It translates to CASSYKEGGTEAFF.

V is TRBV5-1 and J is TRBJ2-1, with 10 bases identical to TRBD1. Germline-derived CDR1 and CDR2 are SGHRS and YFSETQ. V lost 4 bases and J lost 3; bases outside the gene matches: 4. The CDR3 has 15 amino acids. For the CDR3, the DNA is TGCGCCAGCAGCGCCGACAGGGGGCTCTACAATGAGCAGTTCTTC. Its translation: CASSADRGLYNEQFF.

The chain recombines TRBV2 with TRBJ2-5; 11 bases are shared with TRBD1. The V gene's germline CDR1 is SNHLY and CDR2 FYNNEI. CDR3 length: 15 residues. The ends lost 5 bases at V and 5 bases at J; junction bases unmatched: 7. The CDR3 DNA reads TGTGCCAGCAGTCCGGGACAGGGGGGGTTCGAGACCCAGTACTTC. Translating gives CASSPGQGGFETQYF. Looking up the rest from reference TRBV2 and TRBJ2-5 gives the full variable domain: EPEVTQTPSHQVTQMGQEVILRCVPISNHLYFYWYRQILGQKVEFLVSFYNNEISEKSEIFDDQFSVERPDGSNFTLKIRSTKLEDSAMYFCASSPGQGGFETQYFGPGTRLLVL.